A single sample is the source of the 25 T cell receptor beta chains below, sequenced in a study of blood T cell repertoires in COVID-19. Clones were sequenced by immunoSEQ multiplex PCR, and TCRdb holds only the in-frame ones, with some missing. The sample includes fewer than 200,000 clones, roughly 80% of them seen just once. Source material: peripheral blood. Source of these receptors: a woman between 40 and 55 years old with COVID-19, enrolled during active disease.

This clone was detected only once. This chain links TRBV5-1 with TRBJ2-7, with TRBD1 matching over 8 bases. J was trimmed by 2 bases and V by 4 bases; bases with no gene match: 8. Germline V CDR1 and CDR2: SGHRS, YFSETQ. This CDR3 has 15 residues. CDR3 region: CASSPGTGLPYEQYF. The CDR3 region has the DNA TGCGCCAGCAGCCCAGGGACAGGTCTTCCCTACGAGCAGTACTTC.

The rearrangement links TRBV3-1 (or the pseudogene TRBV3-2) to TRBJ1-6; D perhaps matches TRBD1 (5 bases). The CDR3 extends over 16 amino acids. Trimming shortened V by 6 bases and J by 2 bases, and 14 bases separated the two germline ends. From germline, CDR1 is LGHDT and CDR2 YNNKEL (reference sequence). The CDR3 sequence is CASRQGHSPYNSPLHF. In DNA form, the CDR3 reads TGTGCCAGCAGGCAGGGCCACAGCCCCTATAATTCACCCCTCCACTTT.

In its sample, this clone was seen many times. The chain uses TRBV3-1 (or the pseudogene TRBV3-2) and TRBJ1-6, with TRBD1 as a possible D gene (6 bases). The V end lost 3 bases, the J end lost 6 bases, and 12 bases lay between the germline ends. Germline CDR1 and CDR2: LGHDT and YNNKEL (reference sequence). CDR3 length equals 15 residues. The CDR3 is CASSQVQGGNSPLHF. CDR3 nucleotides: TGTGCCAGCAGCCAGGTACAGGGTGGTAATTCACCCCTCCACTTT.

The rearrangement uses TRBV29-1 and TRBJ1-1, with 7 bases aligning to TRBD1. The CDR3 is 14 residues long. The germline V gene has CDR1 SQVTM and CDR2 ANQGSEA. With V trimmed by 4 bases and J by 1 base, 6 bases remained unmatched. CDR3: CSVAHRGKNTEAFF. The DNA for the CDR3 is TGCAGCGTTGCGCACAGGGGAAAGAACACTGAAGCTTTCTTT.

V gene TRBV6-5 combines with J gene TRBJ1-5; 10 bases are a match to TRBD1. Germline loops: CDR1 MNHEY, CDR2 SVGAGI. With V trimmed by 6 bases and J by 7 bases, 9 bases remained unmatched. The CDR3 sequence is 15 residues long. The CDR3 spells CASRKTRDRGQPQHF. The CDR3 nucleotides are TGTGCCAGCAGAAAAACCCGGGACAGGGGACAGCCCCAGCATTTT.

The chain has TRBV7-9 and TRBJ2-1; 11 nucleotides line up with TRBD2. V shed 5 bases and J 5 bases; nucleotides not matched to a gene: 2. Germline V lookup: CDR1 SEHNR, CDR2 FQNEAQ (reference sequence). This CDR3 has 14 amino acids. The CDR3 nucleotides are TGTGCCAGCAGCGGGACTAGCGGAAACAATGAGCAGTTCTTC. As protein: CASSGTSGNNEQFF.

This clone came up once. This chain uses TRBV20-1 with TRBJ2-7; the D gene is possibly TRBD1 (7 bases). V lost 8 bases, J lost 4 bases, and 12 bases lay in between. In germline, CDR1 is DFQATT, CDR2 SNEGSKA (reference sequence). The CDR3 is made up of 11 amino acids. As DNA, the CDR3 is TGCAGTCCCCAGGGGGGTTACGAGCAGTACTTC. As protein: CSPQGGYEQYF.

The chain has TRBV6-6 and TRBJ1-2; 8 bases match TRBD1. This CDR3 spans 15 amino acids. V dropped 6 bases and J dropped 3; count of bases not matched to a gene: 9. Germline CDR1 reads MNHNY; CDR2 reads SVGAGI (reference sequence). CDR3 sequence (DNA): TGTGCCAGCAGGCCGCCGGGACAGGTGGACTATGGCTACACCTTC. This gives the protein CASRPPGQVDYGYTF.

V and J are TRBV6-1 and TRBJ2-4; perhaps TRBD2 as D (6 bases). Per the germline V gene, CDR1 is MNHNS and CDR2 is SASEGT. This CDR3 is built from 13 residues. Trimming shortened V by 3 bases and J by 14 bases, and 17 bases separated the two germline ends. The CDR3 DNA is TGTGCCAGCAGTGATAGACTAGGGCTGCGTGAGTACTTC. Protein sequence: CASSDRLGLREYF.

This chain joins TRBV5-6 and TRBJ1-1; the D gene is possibly TRBD1 (6 bases). Germline CDR1 is SGHDT and CDR2 is YYEEEE. This CDR3 is 16 amino acids long. The ends were cut back, 2 bases at V and 0 bases at J, with 14 bases in the middle. CDR3 residues: CASSFRTAGMNTEAFF. The CDR3 nucleotides are TGTGCCAGCAGCTTTCGGACAGCCGGAATGAACACTGAAGCTTTCTTT.

V gene TRBV5-8 combines with J gene TRBJ1-5; 11 nucleotides agree with TRBD1. CDR3 size: 17 residues. The junction had 3 bases not matched to a gene; V was cut back by 0 bases and J by 1 base. Germline CDR1 reads SGHTS; CDR2 reads YDEGEE. CDR3 region: CASSLGTGGMSNQPQHF. The DNA of the CDR3 is TGTGCCAGCAGCTTGGGGACAGGGGGCATGAGCAATCAGCCCCAGCATTTT. The whole variable domain, filled in from reference TRBV5-8 and TRBJ1-5, reads EAGVTQSPTHLIKTRGQQATLRCSPISGHTSVYWYQQALGLGLQFLLWYDEGEERNRGNFPPRFSGRQFPNYSSELNVNALELEDSALYLCASSLGTGGMSNQPQHFGDGTRLSIL.

The chain is built from TRBV5-1 and TRBJ2-1; 11 positions agree with TRBD1. J lost 2 bases, V lost 2 bases, and 3 bases had no gene match. The V gene's germline CDR1 is SGHRS and CDR2 YFSETQ. CDR3 length: 16 residues. CDR3 in amino acids: CASSLRTGGAYNEQFF. CDR3 coding DNA: TGCGCCAGCAGCTTAAGGACAGGGGGCGCCTACAATGAGCAGTTCTTC.

V is TRBV28 and J is TRBJ2-1; TRBD1 is a possible D gene (6 bases). V was trimmed by 7 bases and J by 5 bases, leaving 15 bases between them. Germline V gives CDR1 MDHEN, CDR2 SYDVKM. CDR3 size: 14 residues. CDR3 residues: CASMLDRLNNEQFF. The CDR3 coding sequence is TGTGCCAGCATGCTGGACAGATTAAACAATGAGCAGTTCTTC.

This chain connects TRBV4-2 to TRBJ1-2, with D perhaps TRBD1 (6 bases). The CDR3 is 17 amino acids. V was clipped by 7 bases and J by 4 bases, with 25 bases between them. Germline V lookup: CDR1 LGHNA, CDR2 YNFKEQ. In nucleotides, the CDR3 is TGTGCCAGCACCCCAGCTGGGGGGGCTCAACTAGGCTATGGCTACACCTTC. It encodes CASTPAGGAQLGYGYTF.

This chain uses TRBV6-1 with TRBJ1-1; D is ambiguous. Trimming took off 3 bases at V and 0 bases at J, with 5 bases between the two ends. In germline, CDR1 is MNHNS, CDR2 SASEGT. The CDR3 is 13 amino acids. CDR3 protein: CASSDRMNTEAFF. For the CDR3, the DNA is TGTGCCAGCAGTGACAGGATGAACACTGAAGCTTTCTTT.

The rearrangement links TRBV12-3 or TRBV12-4 to TRBJ1-5; no definite D call. CDR3 length: 11 amino acids. The ends were cut back, 7 bases at V and 9 bases at J, with 10 bases in the middle. This chain's CDR3 is CASTTEGPQHF. The DNA for the CDR3 is TGTGCCAGCACAACAGAAGGGCCCCAGCATTTT.

This chain links TRBV6-5 with TRBJ1-2, with D perhaps TRBD1 (6 bases). This CDR3 is 15 amino acids long. V shed 7 bases and J shed 5 bases, with 20 bases lying between them. Germline V gives CDR1 MNHEY, CDR2 SVGAGI. The CDR3 here is CASTIGDTRRYGYTF. The CDR3 DNA reads TGTGCCAGCACCATCGGGGACACGAGAAGGTATGGCTACACCTTC.

This clone came up a few times. Other DNA sequences of this sample code for an identical CDR3. The genes are TRBV12-3 or TRBV12-4 and TRBJ1-4; D is unresolved. This CDR3 contains 13 residues. Trimming removed 3 bases from V and 8 bases from J, with 10 bases in between. The DNA of the CDR3 is TGTGCCAGCAGTTTGGAGAGGCGGGAAAAACTGTTTTTT. Its protein product is CASSLERREKLFF.

The chain carries TRBV28 and TRBJ1-5; a weak D match, TRBD1 (6 bases). The germline V gene encodes CDR1 MDHEN and CDR2 SYDVKM. The CDR3 length is 15 residues. The V end was cut by 6 bases, the J end by 0 bases, with 12 bases between. CDR3 amino acids: CASSSDSISNQPQHF. The CDR3 DNA reads as TGTGCCAGCAGCTCGGACAGTATTAGCAATCAGCCCCAGCATTTT.

The V gene is TRBV3-1 (or the pseudogene TRBV3-2), the J gene TRBJ2-7; possible D gene TRBD2, 5 bases. This CDR3 spans 12 amino acids. Deletions cut 1 base from V and 7 bases from J, with 8 bases between. Germline-derived CDR1 and CDR2 are LGHDT and YNNKEL (reference sequence). CDR3 loop: CASSQASGEQYF. The CDR3 nucleotides read TGTGCCAGCAGCCAAGCTTCGGGGGAGCAGTACTTC.

This chain uses TRBV5-8 with TRBJ1-3; D is unresolved. The germline V gene encodes CDR1 SGHTS and CDR2 YDEGEE. There are 16 residues in the CDR3. The V end was cut by 4 bases, the J end by 3 bases, with 17 bases between. This CDR3 reads CASSREPVGLGNTIYF. The CDR3 DNA sequence: TGTGCCAGCAGCCGGGAACCGGTCGGCCTTGGAAACACCATATATTTT.

This rearrangement joins TRBV29-1 to TRBJ2-3; maybe TRBD2 (6 bases). The CDR3 covers 15 residues. Trimming pared 0 bases from V and 2 bases from J, leaving 12 bases between. Germline-derived CDR1 and CDR2 are SQVTM and ANQGSEA. In DNA form, the CDR3 reads TGCAGCGTTGAAGATTGGACTAAATCCACAGATACGCAGTATTTT. Translation gives CSVEDWTKSTDTQYF.

In its sample, this clone was seen many times. V and J are TRBV7-8 and TRBJ2-2; 11 nucleotides line up with TRBD1. CDR1 and CDR2 (germline): SGHVS, FQNEAQ. Trimming removed 1 base from V and 6 bases from J; junction bases left unmatched: 7. The CDR3 is 17 residues long. CDR3 nucleotides: TGTGCCAGCAGCTTAGGTTGGGACAGGGGGGTCCCCGGGGAGCTGTTTTTT. It specifies CASSLGWDRGVPGELFF.

The V gene is TRBV5-6, the J gene TRBJ2-1, with D tentatively TRBD1 (5 bases). This CDR3 is built from 17 residues. Trimming cost V 1 base and J 7 bases, with 21 bases left between them. Germline assignment: CDR1 SGHDT and CDR2 YYEEEE. The DNA for the CDR3 is TGTGCCAGCAGCTTGTTGGGATCAACAAAGGGGAAAAATGAGCAGTTCTTC. It specifies CASSLLGSTKGKNEQFF.

This clone was detected a few times. The chain couples TRBV27 to TRBJ1-5; 7 positions agree with TRBD1. The CDR3 contains 13 residues. V dropped 5 bases and J dropped 4; count of bases not matched to a gene: 2. CDR1 and CDR2 (germline): MNHEY, SMNVEV (reference sequence). The CDR3 spells CASSGQVNQPQHF. CDR3 bases: TGTGCCAGCAGTGGACAGGTGAATCAGCCCCAGCATTTT.